What follows are 24 T cell receptor beta chains derived from one specimen sequenced in a study of response to subunit inactivated influenza vaccine. MiXCR was run by TCRdb on the RT-PCR reads, yielding one entry per CDR3 protein. In the table there are 800,000 to 1,000,000 distinct CDR3 sequences, 21% of which are singletons. The sequencing here drew on PBMCs from blood, taken roughly 5 days after vaccination. The receptors shown here come from a middle-aged man who received an inactivated influenza vaccine.

The chain combines TRBV12-3 or TRBV12-4 with TRBJ2-7, with D perhaps TRBD2 (5 bases). Deletions cut 6 bases from V and 11 bases from J, with 20 bases between. The CDR3 has 13 residues. CDR3 in amino acids: CASSLSGIFSEYF. In DNA form, the CDR3 reads TGTGCCAGCAGCCTATCCGGGATCTTTTCGGAGTACTTC.

At least ten counts were recorded for this clonotype. It is unclear where the CDR3 begins or ends on the DNA, so no DNA is shown, and the CDR3 is as TCRdb lists it. The rearrangement uses TRBV29-1 and TRBJ1-1; the listed D gene, TRBD1, was not tested against the DNA. The CDR3 totals 14 residues, both ends included. Looked up from germline, CDR1 is SQVTM and CDR2 is ANQGSEA. The chain's CDR3 is CSVRARELNTEAFF.

This clonotype was counted only a few times. The chain is built from TRBV9 and TRBJ2-7; D is tentatively TRBD1 or TRBD2 (5 bases each). V dropped 0 bases and J dropped 1 base, with 11 bases sitting between them. The CDR3 has 15 amino acids. In germline, CDR1 is SGDLS, CDR2 YYNGEE. The CDR3 sequence: CASSVGGTVSYEQYF. Written as DNA, the CDR3 is TGTGCCAGCAGCGTAGGGGGGACGGTGTCCTACGAGCAGTACTTC.

The rearrangement uses TRBV10-3 and TRBJ1-1; no definite D call. This CDR3 has 14 residues. V was clipped by 8 bases and J by 4 bases, with 17 bases between them. Germline V lookup: CDR1 ENHRY, CDR2 SYGVKD. The CDR3 sequence: CAIGLELGITEAFF. Here the CDR3 DNA reads TGTGCCATCGGGCTTGAGCTGGGGATCACTGAAGCTTTCTTT.

This clonotype was counted a few times. J is TRBJ2-1 and V is TRBV7-2; D is perhaps TRBD1 (6 bases). V was clipped by 5 bases and J by 1 base, with 15 bases between them. CDR3 length equals 16 residues. Germline V gives CDR1 SGHTA, CDR2 FQGNSA. CDR3 amino acids: CASSAAGAVSYNEQFF. CDR3 nucleotides: TGTGCCAGCAGCGCCGCAGGGGCCGTTTCCTACAATGAGCAGTTCTTC.

The V call is TRBV29-1, the J call TRBJ2-3; 10 bases line up with TRBD2. V lost 3 bases to trimming and J lost 4 bases; unmatched junction nucleotides: 10. Germline assignment: CDR1 SQVTM and CDR2 ANQGSEA. This CDR3 region has 16 residues. CDR3 nucleotide sequence: TGCAGCGTTGAGGGGAAGATACTAGCGGGGCCAGATACGCAGTATTTT. This encodes CSVEGKILAGPDTQYF.

The sample holds a few counts of this clonotype. This chain joins TRBV5-5 and TRBJ2-7; TRBD1 matches 7 bases. The J segment lost 0 bases and the V segment lost 2 bases, leaving 5 bases of the junction unmatched. This CDR3 comprises 15 residues. Germline V gives CDR1 SGHKS, CDR2 YYEKEE (reference sequence). Here the CDR3 reads CASSFGTAASYEQYF. CDR3 nucleotide sequence: TGTGCCAGCAGCTTTGGGACAGCCGCCTCCTACGAGCAGTACTTC.

This chain links TRBV12-3 or TRBV12-4 with TRBJ1-2; D not resolved. V lost 5 bases to trimming and J lost 8 bases, with 15 bases between them. CDR3 length equals 13 residues. The CDR3 DNA reads as TGTGCCAGCAGTCCCCATGATCTGGGGGGCTACACCTTC. Translation: CASSPHDLGGYTF.

This clonotype was found once. The chain links TRBV7-2 to TRBJ2-2; D is unclear. V lost 0 bases, J lost 1 base, and 9 bases lay in between. CDR1 is SGHTA, CDR2 FQGNSA, per germline. The CDR3 is 16 residues long. CDR3 in amino acids: CASSLAGGLNTGELFF. The CDR3 DNA is TGTGCCAGCAGCTTAGCGGGCGGATTGAACACCGGGGAGCTGTTTTTT. Full variable domain (missing parts from reference TRBV7-2 and TRBJ2-2): GAGVSQSPSNKVTEKGKDVELRCDPISGHTALYWYRQSLGQGLEFLIYFQGNSAPDKSGLPSDRFSAERTGGSVSTLTIQRTQQEDSAVYLCASSLAGGLNTGELFFGEGSRLTVL.

The table lists this clonotype with a few counts. V gene TRBV20-1 combines with J gene TRBJ2-2, with D unresolved. There are 12 residues in the CDR3. Germline-derived CDR1 and CDR2 are DFQATT and SNEGSKA (reference sequence). V was clipped by 5 bases and J by 6 bases, with 10 bases between them. CDR3 bases: TGCAGTGCTTCCAGTGTTTCCGGGGAGCTGTTTTTT. Its translation is CSASSVSGELFF.

This sequence joins TRBV4-2 and TRBJ2-5; 8 bases are shared with TRBD1. The CDR3 runs 15 residues. The germline V gene encodes CDR1 LGHNA and CDR2 YNFKEQ. Germline trimming cut 1 base from V and 3 bases from J; bases unmatched to any gene: 4. This chain's CDR3 is CASSQVATGEETQYF. The CDR3 bases are TGTGCCAGCAGCCAAGTTGCGACAGGGGAAGAGACCCAGTACTTC.

This clonotype came up a few times. The chain links TRBV20-1 to TRBJ2-7, with a possible D match to TRBD2 (7 bases). Germline CDR1 reads DFQATT; CDR2 reads SNEGSKA (reference sequence). The CDR3 loop spans 16 amino acids. V lost 0 bases and J lost 2, with 17 bases in between. CDR3 nucleotides: TGCAGTGCTAGAGATCCCGGAGGGGGGGGCACCTACGAGCAGTACTTC. Protein sequence: CSARDPGGGGTYEQYF.

The chain recombines TRBV5-1 with TRBJ2-3, with a weak D call TRBD1 (5 bases). Germline lookup yields CDR1 SGHRS and CDR2 YFSETQ. V was cut by 2 bases and J by 4 bases, with 8 bases left in between. The CDR3 is 13 amino acids. CDR3 nucleotides: TGCGCCAGCAGCTTACAGGTAGCAGATACGCAGTATTTT. Amino acid sequence: CASSLQVADTQYF.

This clonotype was counted between two and nine times. The genes are TRBV6-5 and TRBJ1-1; unclear D gene. CDR1 is MNHEY and CDR2 is SVGAGI in the germline V gene. The germline V and J ends were trimmed by 0 bases and 0 bases, with 8 bases remaining between them. The CDR3 extends over 15 amino acids. CDR3 residues: CASSYSASMNTEAFF. The CDR3 nucleotides read TGTGCCAGCAGTTACTCAGCCAGCATGAACACTGAAGCTTTCTTT.

V and J are TRBV6-2 or TRBV6-3 and TRBJ2-2; no definite D call. The CDR3 has 17 amino acids. V was clipped by 0 bases and J by 5 bases, with 16 bases between them. The germline V gene has CDR1 MNHEY and CDR2 SVGEGT. The CDR3 sequence: CASSYSRPTLETGELFF. The CDR3, as DNA: TGTGCCAGCAGTTACTCGAGGCCGACATTAGAAACCGGGGAGCTGTTTTTT.

The V call is TRBV20-1, the J call TRBJ2-1; 9 nucleotides line up with TRBD2. CDR1 DFQATT and CDR2 SNEGSKA come from the germline V gene (reference sequence). The CDR3 length is 16 residues. Trimming cost V 4 bases and J 3 bases; bases outside gene matches: 10. The CDR3 sequence: CSAKSGGTPFYNEQFF. The DNA for the CDR3 is TGCAGTGCTAAGAGCGGGGGGACCCCTTTCTACAATGAGCAGTTCTTC.

This clonotype was detected many times. The genes are TRBV28 and TRBJ2-7; 7 nucleotides line up with TRBD1. The CDR3 covers 17 residues. The V gene's germline CDR1 is MDHEN and CDR2 SYDVKM. Trimming removed 2 bases from V and 0 bases from J; junction bases left unmatched: 10. CDR3 nucleotide sequence: TGTGCCAGCAGTTTAGGCACAGGGGCATTCGGCTCCTACGAGCAGTACTTC. Residues: CASSLGTGAFGSYEQYF.

The chain combines TRBV6-2 or TRBV6-3 with TRBJ2-3; 12 bases agree with TRBD2. CDR3 length: 16 amino acids. The trim removed 5 bases at V and 5 bases at J, leaving 8 bases unmatched. CDR1 is MNHEY and CDR2 is SVGEGT in the germline V gene. Written as DNA, the CDR3 is TGTGCCAGCAGTAACCGACTAGCGGGAGTGGGAGATACGCAGTATTTT. It is translated as CASSNRLAGVGDTQYF.

This clonotype was detected only a few times. This chain uses TRBV20-1 with TRBJ2-4; TRBD2 matches at 7 bases. J lost 1 base, V lost 6 bases, and 18 bases had no gene match. This CDR3 spans 18 amino acids. Looked up from germline, CDR1 is DFQATT and CDR2 is SNEGSKA (reference sequence). The CDR3 reads CSAIPTSYKPGAKNIQYF. The CDR3 DNA reads TGCAGTGCGATCCCGACTAGCTACAAGCCAGGGGCCAAAAACATTCAGTACTTC.

The genes are TRBV7-9 and TRBJ2-3, with 10 bases lining up with TRBD2. Looked up from germline, CDR1 is SEHNR and CDR2 is FQNEAQ (reference sequence). With 5 bases clipped from V and 4 bases from J, the junction kept 6 bases outside the gene matches. There are 15 residues in the CDR3. The CDR3 here is CASSSSGGIPDTQYF. CDR3 nucleotides: TGTGCCAGCAGCAGTAGCGGGGGGATACCAGATACGCAGTATTTT. Full variable domain (rest looked up from reference TRBV7-9 and TRBJ2-3): DTGVSQNPRHKITKRGQNVTFRCDPISEHNRLYWYRQTLGQGPEFLTYFQNEAQLEKSRLLSDRFSAERPKGSFSTLEIQRTEQGDSAMYLCASSSSGGIPDTQYFGPGTRLTVL.

This clonotype was seen many times. This chain joins TRBV28 and TRBJ2-5; D is perhaps TRBD2 (6 bases). Germline V lookup: CDR1 MDHEN, CDR2 SYDVKM. V shed 2 bases and J shed 1 base, with 14 bases lying between them. This CDR3 is built from 16 residues. The CDR3 DNA reads as TGTGCCAGCAGTTTAGAGGGAGGAGGCTTCCAAGAGACCCAGTACTTC. Its translation is CASSLEGGGFQETQYF.

The chain uses TRBV10-3 and TRBJ2-2; 9 bases fit TRBD1. The length of the CDR3 is 15 residues. Germline loops: CDR1 ENHRY, CDR2 SYGVKD. Trimming at V came to 4 bases and at J to 8 bases, leaving 8 bases not matched to a gene. CDR3 loop: CAISGTGTGSGELFF. In DNA, the CDR3 is TGTGCCATCAGTGGCACCGGGACAGGGTCGGGGGAGCTGTTTTTT.

The chain recombines TRBV5-1 with TRBJ2-3; 9 bases map to TRBD2. The CDR3 spans 16 residues. V trimming: 6 bases; J trimming: 5 bases; junction bases outside the gene matches: 13. The germline CDR1 and CDR2 sequences are SGHRS and YFSETQ. The CDR3 loop is CASTPLSGGAVDTQYF. Written as DNA, the CDR3 is TGCGCCAGCACACCTCTTAGCGGGGGAGCAGTAGATACGCAGTATTTT. Drawing the rest from reference TRBV5-1 and TRBJ2-3, the complete variable domain is KAGVTQTPRYLIKTRGQQVTLSCSPISGHRSVSWYQQTPGQGLQFLFEYFSETQRNKGNFPGRFSGRQFSNSRSEMNVSTLELGDSALYLCASTPLSGGAVDTQYFGPGTRLTVL.

The gene calls are TRBV24-1 and TRBJ2-1; 7 nucleotides align to TRBD1. J lost 2 bases, V lost 8 bases, and 11 bases had no gene match. This CDR3 spans 16 amino acids. Germline CDR1 is KGHDR and CDR2 is SFDVKD. Here the CDR3 reads CATILPRDRTYNEQFF. The CDR3 bases are TGTGCCACCATTCTACCCCGGGACAGAACCTACAATGAGCAGTTCTTC.